This entry describes one T cell receptor beta chain. This clone was observed once. Its antigen remains unidentified. No base-level quality is on record; no much larger clone is a single base apart. For sequencing of the TCRbeta CDR3 region, genomic DNA was extracted from the sorted cells. The immunoSEQ Assay was used for sequencing of TCRbeta CDR3 regions. Drawn from immuneACCESS, this table holds only the in-frame rearrangements with V and J called that TCRdb kept. Clones are partly lost; checked studies trace under half to an unresolved V gene and leave the rest unexplained. This sample has tens of thousands of clones in its table, and approximately 86% of those were observed once. The ten most abundant clones make up more than 20% of the sample. This record comes from a study of OX40 agonist ivuxolimab in advanced cancers. About the full investigation: Ivuxolimab was an agonistic, fully human IgG2 monoclonal antibody directed against OX40 (CD134), a costimulatory receptor. The paper covers the monotherapy dose-escalation part of the phase I ivuxolimab trial, which included N of about 50 patients. Patients were allowed to have had prior anti-PD-1, anti-PD-L1 or anti-CTLA-4 therapy, and 40% of the dose-escalation patients had been treated with checkpoint inhibitors. Of the approximately 50 dose-escalation patients, hepatocellular carcinoma was present in about 20, melanoma in roughly 15, renal cell carcinoma in 9 and head and neck cancer in 9. The purpose of peripheral TCRbeta sequencing was to test whether ivuxolimab changed TCR sequence diversity and led to clonal T-cell expansion. A male proportion of under 85% and a mean age of around 60 years, ranging from about 23 to 90, were recorded for the dose-escalation cohort. Intravenous ivuxolimab was administered to patients every 2 weeks at six dose levels: 0.01, 0.1, 0.3, 1.5, 3 and 10 mg/kg. Partial responses occurred in three dose-escalation patients: two with cutaneous melanoma and one with hepatocellular carcinoma.

What the study reported, not specific to this receptor: Which antigens the clonally expanded peripheral T cells were specific for was not determined. On average, CD8+ T cells showed more expanded clones than CD4+ T cells after ivuxolimab. In the 0.1-3.0 mg/kg groups, partial responders were among the patients with the lowest normalized peripheral clonal expansion, particularly in CD8+ T cells. Clonal expansion of both CD4+ and CD8+ blood T cells was observed from baseline to week 6 at doses 0.1 to 3.0 mg/kg. Low levels of normalized T-cell clonal expansion were also shown by some nonresponding patients.

The trial excluded patients who had a history of autoimmune disease or who were on systemic immunosuppression. Peripheral blood for TCR sequencing was drawn from every dose cohort at baseline, at cycle 4 day 1 and at cycle 7 day 1. The samples were taken from a phase I, first-in-human, multicenter, open-label dose-escalation trial of ivuxolimab. Adults with locally advanced or metastatic head and neck squamous cell, hepatocellular, melanoma or renal cell carcinoma were enrolled in the trial. Before TCR sequencing, CD4+ T cells and CD8+ T cells from peripheral blood were sorted into separate populations. Relative to germline, V is missing 3 bases and J is missing 0 bases, with 5 bases of the junction outside any gene match. The CDR3 covers 15 residues, taking in both the cysteine and the phenylalanine. This entry keeps only the CDR3 DNA: 45 bases, framed from base 1. CDR1 and CDR2 are drawn from the germline V gene (reference sequence): PRHDT, FYEKMQ.

The sequence came from an adult with an advanced solid tumor such as melanoma, head and neck, liver or kidney cancer. This specimen consisted of CD4+ or CD8+ T cells sorted from blood, obtained in a trial of the OX40 agonist ivuxolimab. In this chain, TRBV13 is recombined with TRBJ2-7; the junction holds 7 bases that match TRBD1. The CDR3 reads CASSLGRDSSYEQYF. The sequenced DNA: TGTGCCAGCAGCTTGGGCCGGGACAGCTCCTACGAGCAGTACTTC.